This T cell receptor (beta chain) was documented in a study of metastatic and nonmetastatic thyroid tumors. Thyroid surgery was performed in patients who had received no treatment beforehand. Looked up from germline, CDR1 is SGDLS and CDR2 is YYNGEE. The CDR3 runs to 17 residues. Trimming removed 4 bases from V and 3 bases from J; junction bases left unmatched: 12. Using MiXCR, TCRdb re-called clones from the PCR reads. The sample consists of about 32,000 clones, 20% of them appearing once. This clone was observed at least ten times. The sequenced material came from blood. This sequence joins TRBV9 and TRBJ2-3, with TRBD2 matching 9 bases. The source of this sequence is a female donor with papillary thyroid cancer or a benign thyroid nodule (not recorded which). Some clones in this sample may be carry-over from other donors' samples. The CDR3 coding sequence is TGTGCCAGCAGCCTCCATGGGACTAGCATTTGGACAGATACGCAGTATTTT. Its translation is CASSLHGTSIWTDTQYF.